This paragraph reports one T cell receptor (beta chain). As yet, its antigen is unknown. A J-beta primer mix and a sample-barcoded 5' primer were used in a second PCR of about 7 to 11 cycles. TCRdb reprocessed the 5' RACE reads via MiXCR and lists one record per CDR3 protein. The sample consists of 1.5 million to 2 million distinct CDR3 sequences, about 35% of them appearing once. The extraction recovered at least 5.5 micrograms of total RNA per sample. The sample belongs to a study of blood T cells in healthy people across ages. Study observations and caveats: In these data, TCR beta diversity tracked strongly with naive T cell percentage. Comparison with aged donors showed that long-lived donors had more naive CD4+ cells and higher diversity. Because donor CMV status was unknown, expanded clonotype changes were possibly confounded.

The CDR3 has 12 residues. V lost 4 bases and J lost 5, with 6 bases in between. Germline assignment: CDR1 LGHDT and CDR2 YNNKEL (reference sequence). This TCR was recovered from a woman aged 25 to 39 in good health. The sequenced material came from blood. The V call is TRBV3-1, the J call TRBJ2-1; D ambiguous. CDR3 DNA: TGTGCCAGCAGCCGTGTACACAATGAGCAGTTCTTC. Translation: CASSRVHNEQFF.